The present TCR beta chain was sequenced within a study of Ad26.COV2.S vaccination and SARS-CoV-2 variants (dated by TCRdb to the early 2020s). In terms of the full investigation: TCRbeta repertoire sequencing served as the tool for gauging how specific and how broad the SARS-CoV-2-reactive T cell receptors were following Ad26.COV2.S vaccination. The TCR-sequenced set comprised approximately 32 samples: approximately 19 Ad26.COV2.S vaccine recipients, 5 placebo recipients and 8 SARS-CoV-2 convalescent individuals.

From the cysteine through the phenylalanine, the CDR3 covers 10 amino acids. The DNA shown is the 30-base CDR3, in frame from base 1. In the germline V gene, CDR1 corresponds to SNHLY and CDR2 to FYNNEI. V gives up 4 bases and J gives up 6 bases, and the segment between their germline ends measures 1 base. The time point label for this specimen denotes: individuals recovered from natural SARS-CoV-2 infection. What the work shows at the level of the full study, not this receptor alone: Ad26.COV2.S recipients had higher spike-specific TCR breadth than placebo recipients (P = 0.0014). According to the authors, total T cell responses may have been underestimated by the TCR breadth and depth analyses. Non-spike TCR breadth was comparable between vaccine and placebo recipients, consistent with the vaccine containing only spike. After vaccination, spike-specific CD8+ and CD4+ T cell responses were reported to show substantial breadth.

The immunoSEQ Assay was used to sequence TCRbeta CDR3 regions. After extraction, genomic DNA underwent amplification by bias-controlled multiplex PCR, followed by high-throughput sequencing. In the source study's methods: Collapsing and filtering of sequences were performed to quantify the absolute abundance of each unique TCRbeta CDR3 region. T cell fraction was estimated by normalizing TCRbeta template counts to usable DNA, with usable DNA measured through amplification of reference genes found in all nucleated cells. Repertoire TCRs were annotated as SARS-CoV-2-specific by exact matching of V gene, CDR3 amino acid sequence and J gene to a known reactive TCR set. The reference SARS-CoV-2 TCR set came from MIRA and was filtered for enrichment in COVID-19-positive ImmuneCODE repertoires, removing public or cross-reactive TCRs. Based on the MIRA antigens, annotated TCRs were further analysed at the level of specific ORF or position within ORF. Breadth was defined as the number of annotated unique rearrangements divided by the total number of unique productive rearrangements, and depth was defined as the summed frequency of the annotated unique rearrangements. Two-sided Wilcoxon rank-sum tests were applied when comparing TCR breadth between groups. In TCRdb, the immuneACCESS table is reduced to in-frame sequences with V and J assigned. These tables do not hold every clone; where another copy was compared, an unresolved V gene accounts for under half, and the others remain unexplained. V and J calls and clone size are those listed in that table; D and trimming were worked out from the DNA. This sample comprises more than 150,000 clones, around nine tenths of them detected only once. The ten largest clones add up to around 6.1% of the sample.

Concerning this clone itself: What this receptor recognizes is not known. The record has no base qualities; no much larger clone is one base away.

The sequences come from peripheral blood, collected after recovery from COVID-19. The chain joins TRBV2 to TRBJ2-1, with the D segment identity uncertain. The origin of this receptor is a human donor who had recovered from COVID-19. The DNA sequence is given as TGTGCCAGCAGTGGCAATGAGCAGTTCTTC. It encodes CASSGNEQFF.